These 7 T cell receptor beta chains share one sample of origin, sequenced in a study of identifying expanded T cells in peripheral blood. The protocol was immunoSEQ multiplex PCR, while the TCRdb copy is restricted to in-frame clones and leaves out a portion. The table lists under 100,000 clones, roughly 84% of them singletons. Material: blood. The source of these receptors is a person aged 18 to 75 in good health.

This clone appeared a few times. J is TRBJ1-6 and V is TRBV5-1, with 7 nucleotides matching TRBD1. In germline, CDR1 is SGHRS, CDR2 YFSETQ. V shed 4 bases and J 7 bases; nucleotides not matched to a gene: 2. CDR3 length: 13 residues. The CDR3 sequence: CASSPQGNSPLHF. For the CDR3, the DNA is TGCGCCAGCAGCCCACAGGGGAATTCACCCCTCCACTTT.

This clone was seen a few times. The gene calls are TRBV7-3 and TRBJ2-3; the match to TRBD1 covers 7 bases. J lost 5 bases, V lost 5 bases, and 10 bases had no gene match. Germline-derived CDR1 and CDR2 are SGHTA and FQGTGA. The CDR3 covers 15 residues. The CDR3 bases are TGTGCCAGCAGCCTTCAACTATACAGGGGAGATACGCAGTATTTT. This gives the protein CASSLQLYRGDTQYF.

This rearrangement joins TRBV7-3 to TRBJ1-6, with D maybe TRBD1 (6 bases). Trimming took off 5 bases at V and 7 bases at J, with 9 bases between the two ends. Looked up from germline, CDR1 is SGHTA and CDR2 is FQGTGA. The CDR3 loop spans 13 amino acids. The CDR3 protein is CASSGGGNSPLHF. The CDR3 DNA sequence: TGTGCCAGCAGCGGAGGGGGGAATTCACCCCTCCACTTT.

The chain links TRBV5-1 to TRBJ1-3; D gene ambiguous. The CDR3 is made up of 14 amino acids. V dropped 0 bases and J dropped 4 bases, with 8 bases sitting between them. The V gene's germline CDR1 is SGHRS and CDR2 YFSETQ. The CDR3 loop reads CASSLAGVGNTIYF. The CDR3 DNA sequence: TGCGCCAGCAGCTTGGCCGGGGTAGGAAACACCATATATTTT. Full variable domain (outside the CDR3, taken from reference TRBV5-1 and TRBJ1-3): KAGVTQTPRYLIKTRGQQVTLSCSPISGHRSVSWYQQTPGQGLQFLFEYFSETQRNKGNFPGRFSGRQFSNSRSEMNVSTLELGDSALYLCASSLAGVGNTIYFGEGSWLTVV.

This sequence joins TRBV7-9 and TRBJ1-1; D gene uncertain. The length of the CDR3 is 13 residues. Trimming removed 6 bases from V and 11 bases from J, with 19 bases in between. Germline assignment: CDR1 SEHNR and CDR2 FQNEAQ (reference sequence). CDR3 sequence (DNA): TGTGCCAGCAGAGAATCGCAGTTAGGAGGGGCTTTCTTT. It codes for CASRESQLGGAFF.

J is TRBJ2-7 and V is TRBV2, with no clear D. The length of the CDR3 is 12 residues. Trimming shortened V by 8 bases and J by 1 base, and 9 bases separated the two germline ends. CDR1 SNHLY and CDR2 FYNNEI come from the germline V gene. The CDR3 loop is CASRPVSYEQYF. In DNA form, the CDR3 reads TGTGCCAGCCGGCCAGTTTCCTACGAGCAGTACTTC.

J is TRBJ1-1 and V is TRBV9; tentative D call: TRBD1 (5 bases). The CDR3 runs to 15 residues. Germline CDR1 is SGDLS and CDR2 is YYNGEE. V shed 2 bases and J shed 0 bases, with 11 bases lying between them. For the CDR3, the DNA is TGTGCCAGCAGCGTCGGGGGGAACATGAACACTGAAGCTTTCTTT. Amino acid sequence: CASSVGGNMNTEAFF. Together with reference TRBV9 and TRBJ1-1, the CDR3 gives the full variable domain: DSGVTQTPKHLITATGQRVTLRCSPRSGDLSVYWYQQSLDQGLQFLIQYYNGEERAKGNILERFSAQQFPDLHSELNLSSLELGDSALYFCASSVGGNMNTEAFFGQGTRLTVV.